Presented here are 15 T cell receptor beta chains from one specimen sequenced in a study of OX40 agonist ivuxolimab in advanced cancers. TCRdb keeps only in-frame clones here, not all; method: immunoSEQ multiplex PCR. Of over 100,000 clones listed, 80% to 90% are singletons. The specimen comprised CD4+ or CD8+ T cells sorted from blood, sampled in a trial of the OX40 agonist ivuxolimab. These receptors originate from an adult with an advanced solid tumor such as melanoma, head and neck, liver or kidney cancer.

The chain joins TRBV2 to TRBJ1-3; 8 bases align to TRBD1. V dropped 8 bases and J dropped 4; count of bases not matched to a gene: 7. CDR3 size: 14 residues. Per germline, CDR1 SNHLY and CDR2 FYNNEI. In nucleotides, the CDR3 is TGTGCCAGCCGTTCAGGGGGCGGGGGAAACACCATATATTTT. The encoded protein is CASRSGGGGNTIYF.

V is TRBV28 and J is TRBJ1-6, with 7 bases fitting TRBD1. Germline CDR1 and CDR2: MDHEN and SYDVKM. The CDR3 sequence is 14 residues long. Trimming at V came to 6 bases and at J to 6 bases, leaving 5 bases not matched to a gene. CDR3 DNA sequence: TGTGCCAGCAGACCCGGACAGGTTAATTCACCCCTCCACTTT. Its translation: CASRPGQVNSPLHF.

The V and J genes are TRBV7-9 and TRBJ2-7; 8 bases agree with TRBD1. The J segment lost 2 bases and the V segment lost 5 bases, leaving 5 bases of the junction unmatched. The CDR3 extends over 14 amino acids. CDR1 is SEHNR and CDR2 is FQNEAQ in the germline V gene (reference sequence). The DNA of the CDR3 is TGTGCCAGCAGCCCCAGGGGACAGGCCTACGAGCAGTACTTC. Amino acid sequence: CASSPRGQAYEQYF.

CDR3 sequence reads: CASSYPAGYSGNTIYF. In DNA, the CDR3 is TGTGCCAGCAGTTACCCCGCAGGGTACTCTGGAAACACCATATATTTT. The chain joins TRBV6-6 to TRBJ1-3; the D gene is possibly TRBD1 (5 bases). Per germline, CDR1 MNHNY and CDR2 SVGAGI (reference sequence). V gave up 2 bases and J gave up 0 bases, with 11 bases separating them. This CDR3 contains 16 residues.

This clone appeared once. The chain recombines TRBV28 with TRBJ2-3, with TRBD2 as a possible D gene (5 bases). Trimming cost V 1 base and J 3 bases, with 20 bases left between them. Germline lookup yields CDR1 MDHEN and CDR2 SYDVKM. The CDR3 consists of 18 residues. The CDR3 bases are TGTGCCAGCAGTTTATATTCGGGGTCAATTTGGGTGACAGATACGCAGTATTTT. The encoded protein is CASSLYSGSIWVTDTQYF.

The CDR3 DNA is TGTGCCAGCAGTAAGGGGACGCAGGTTAGGTCTGAAGCTTTCTTT. Protein: CASSKGTQVRSEAFF. V and J are TRBV6-1 and TRBJ1-1, with D tentatively TRBD1 (5 bases). The V gene's germline CDR1 is MNHNS and CDR2 SASEGT. V gave up 5 bases and J gave up 6 bases, with 19 bases separating them. The CDR3 has 15 residues.

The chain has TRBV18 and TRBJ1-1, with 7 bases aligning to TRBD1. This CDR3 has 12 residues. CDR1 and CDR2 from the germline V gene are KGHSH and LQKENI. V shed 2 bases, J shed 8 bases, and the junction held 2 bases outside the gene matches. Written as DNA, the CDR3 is TGTGCCAGCTCACCAGACAGGGCGGAAGCTTTCTTT. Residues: CASSPDRAEAFF.

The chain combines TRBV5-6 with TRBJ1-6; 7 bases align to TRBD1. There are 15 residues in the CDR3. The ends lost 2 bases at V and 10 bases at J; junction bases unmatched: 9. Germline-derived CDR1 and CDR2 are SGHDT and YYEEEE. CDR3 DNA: TGTGCCAGCAGCTTTCAGGGGGTCCCCGGATCACCCCTCCACTTT. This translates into CASSFQGVPGSPLHF.

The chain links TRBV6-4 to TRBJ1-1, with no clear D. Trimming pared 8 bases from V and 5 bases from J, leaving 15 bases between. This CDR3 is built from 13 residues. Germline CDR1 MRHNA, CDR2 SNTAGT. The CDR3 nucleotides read TGTGCCAGCGAGCAAGAGGTAGGGACTGAAGCTTTCTTT. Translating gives CASEQEVGTEAFF.

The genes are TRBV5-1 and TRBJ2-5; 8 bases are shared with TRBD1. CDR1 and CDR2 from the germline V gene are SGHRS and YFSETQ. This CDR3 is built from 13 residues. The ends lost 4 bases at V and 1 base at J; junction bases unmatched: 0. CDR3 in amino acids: CASSGTGQETQYF. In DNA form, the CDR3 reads TGCGCCAGCAGCGGGACAGGCCAAGAGACCCAGTACTTC.

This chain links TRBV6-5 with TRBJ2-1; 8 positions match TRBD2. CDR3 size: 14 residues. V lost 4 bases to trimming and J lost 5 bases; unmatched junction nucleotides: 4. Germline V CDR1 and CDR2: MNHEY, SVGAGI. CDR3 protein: CASSSRGANNEQFF. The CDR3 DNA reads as TGTGCCAGCAGTTCGCGGGGGGCCAACAATGAGCAGTTCTTC.

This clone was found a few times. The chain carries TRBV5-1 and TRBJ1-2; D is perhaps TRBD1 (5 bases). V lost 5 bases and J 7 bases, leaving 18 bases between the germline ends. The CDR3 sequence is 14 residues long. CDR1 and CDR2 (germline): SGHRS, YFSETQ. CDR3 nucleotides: TGCGCCAGCAGTCAAACTACAGGAATGGGTGGCTACACCTTC. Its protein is CASSQTTGMGGYTF.

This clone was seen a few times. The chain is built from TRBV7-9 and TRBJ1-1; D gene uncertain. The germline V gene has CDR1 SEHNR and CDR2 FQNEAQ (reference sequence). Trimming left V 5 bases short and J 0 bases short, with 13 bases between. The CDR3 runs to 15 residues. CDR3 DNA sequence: TGTGCCAGCAGCCCCAAGAGGCGATTGAACACTGAAGCTTTCTTT. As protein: CASSPKRRLNTEAFF.

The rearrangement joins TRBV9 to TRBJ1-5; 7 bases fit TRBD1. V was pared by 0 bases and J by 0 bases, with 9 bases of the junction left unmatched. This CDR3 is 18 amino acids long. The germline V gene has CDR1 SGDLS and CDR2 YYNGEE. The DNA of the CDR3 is TGTGCCAGCAGCGTAGGCGGCCCTGGGACAGATAGCAATCAGCCCCAGCATTTT. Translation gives CASSVGGPGTDSNQPQHF. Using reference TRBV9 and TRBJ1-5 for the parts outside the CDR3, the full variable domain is DSGVTQTPKHLITATGQRVTLRCSPRSGDLSVYWYQQSLDQGLQFLIQYYNGEERAKGNILERFSAQQFPDLHSELNLSSLELGDSALYFCASSVGGPGTDSNQPQHFGDGTRLSIL.

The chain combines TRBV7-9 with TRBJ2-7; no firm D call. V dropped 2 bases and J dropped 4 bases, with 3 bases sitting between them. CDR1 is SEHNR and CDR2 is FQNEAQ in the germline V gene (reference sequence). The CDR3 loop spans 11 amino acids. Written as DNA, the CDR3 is TGTGCCAGCAGCTTACAGTACGAGCAGTACTTC. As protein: CASSLQYEQYF.